Below, 22 T cell receptor beta chains from the same sample are listed, as sequenced in a study of shared clonotypes between healthy human individuals. Profiling relied on immunoSEQ multiplex PCR, and the TCRdb table lists in-frame clones only, not all of them. The profile covers over 950,000 clones, with roughly 80% appearing a single time and roughly 0.9% taken by the ten largest. Specimen: memory CD4+ T cells from PBMCs. Sample subset: CD45RA-negative fraction. The receptors were sampled from a man aged 18 to 29 in good health. Some clones in this sample may be carry-over from other donors' samples.

V gene TRBV18 combines with J gene TRBJ1-2; D is ambiguous. With 4 bases removed from V and 0 bases from J, the gap between germline ends came to 15 bases. This CDR3 has 16 amino acids. Germline V lookup: CDR1 KGHSH, CDR2 LQKENI. As DNA, the CDR3 is TGTGCCAGCTCACTCGGGATCGGTGAGACTAACTATGGCTACACCTTC. Protein product: CASSLGIGETNYGYTF.

This clone was found once. The V call is TRBV7-9, the J call TRBJ2-7, with TRBD1 matching 9 bases. V dropped 8 bases and J dropped 9; count of bases not matched to a gene: 11. CDR1 is SEHNR, CDR2 FQNEAQ, per germline (reference sequence). The CDR3 extends over 13 amino acids. The CDR3 region is CASRDRALTRQYF. The DNA for the CDR3 is TGTGCCAGCCGGGACAGGGCCCTCACTCGGCAGTACTTC. The entire variable domain, with the rest obtained from reference TRBV7-9 and TRBJ2-7, is as follows: DTGVSQNPRHKITKRGQNVTFRCDPISEHNRLYWYRQTLGQGPEFLTYFQNEAQLEKSRLLSDRFSAERPKGSFSTLEIQRTEQGDSAMYLCASRDRALTRQYFGPGTRLTVT.

The CDR3 DNA reads as TGTGCCATCGGGGGACAGGGAAACGAGCAGTACTTC. Residues: CAIGGQGNEQYF. The chain carries TRBV10-3 and TRBJ2-7; 9 bases match TRBD1. Germline V gene data show CDR1 as ENHRY and CDR2 as SYGVKD. V dropped 8 bases and J dropped 5; count of bases not matched to a gene: 4. The CDR3 length is 12 residues.

This sequence joins TRBV25-1 and TRBJ1-1; 7 bases line up with TRBD1. The germline V gene encodes CDR1 MGHDK and CDR2 SYGVNS. The CDR3 is made up of 13 amino acids. V lost 8 bases and J lost 1; bases outside the gene matches: 4. CDR3 bases: TGTGCCAGCGTGGGACAGCCGAACACTGAAGCTTTCTTT. Its translation: CASVGQPNTEAFF. The entire variable domain, with the rest obtained from reference TRBV25-1 and TRBJ1-1, is as follows: EADIYQTPRYLVIGTGKKITLECSQTMGHDKMYWYQQDPGMELHLIHYSYGVNSTEKGDLSSESTVSRIRTEHFPLTLESARPSHTSQYLCASVGQPNTEAFFGQGTRLTVV.

On this clone itself: This likely reflects a read error, since a far larger clone is one base away. V and J are TRBV28 and TRBJ2-7, with 12 nucleotides matching TRBD1. Trimming cost V 2 bases and J 2 bases; bases outside gene matches: 13. The CDR3 is made up of 19 amino acids. Germline assignment: CDR1 MDHEN and CDR2 SYDVKM. In nucleotides, the CDR3 is TGTGCCAGCAGTTTACCCGGGACAGGGGGCTACGGAATCCCCTACGAGCAGTACTTC. Translating gives CASSLPGTGGYGIPYEQYF.

The genes are TRBV7-2 and TRBJ1-5; D uncertain. This CDR3 comprises 15 residues. V was cut by 5 bases and J by 2 bases, with 13 bases left in between. CDR1 and CDR2 (germline): SGHTA, FQGNSA. Here the CDR3 DNA reads TGTGCCAGCAGCAAGGACGGGCTCGGCAATCAGCCCCAGCATTTT. As protein: CASSKDGLGNQPQHF.

This sequence joins TRBV5-6 and TRBJ2-2, with 9 bases fitting TRBD2. This CDR3 spans 16 amino acids. V shed 3 bases and J 3 bases; nucleotides not matched to a gene: 6. Germline CDR1 is SGHDT and CDR2 is YYEEEE. CDR3 bases: TGTGCCAGCAGCTCTTCACTAGCGGGTGACACCGGGGAGCTGTTTTTT. This encodes CASSSSLAGDTGELFF.

This clone turned up a few times. The chain joins TRBV5-1 to TRBJ2-5; 7 nucleotides match TRBD2. This CDR3 region has 19 residues. Germline V gives CDR1 SGHRS, CDR2 YFSETQ. The V and J ends lost 2 bases and 2 bases, in that order; junction bases with no gene match: 18. The CDR3 loop reads CASSFPLILQGGWQETQYF. The CDR3 region has the DNA TGCGCCAGCAGCTTTCCATTGATTTTGCAGGGAGGGTGGCAAGAGACCCAGTACTTC.

This rearrangement joins TRBV6-6 to TRBJ1-1, with D maybe TRBD1 (5 bases). With 7 bases removed from V and 3 bases from J, the gap between germline ends came to 18 bases. The CDR3 runs to 15 residues. Germline values: CDR1 MNHNY, CDR2 SVGAGI (reference sequence). In DNA, the CDR3 is TGTGCCAGCACCCCCGGGGGAGGGTTACACACTGAAGCTTTCTTT. Translation gives CASTPGGGLHTEAFF.

The chain employs TRBV9 and TRBJ2-6; 9 bases are a match to TRBD1. The CDR3 runs to 17 residues. Germline lookup yields CDR1 SGDLS and CDR2 YYNGEE. Trimming at V came to 1 base and at J to 3 bases, leaving 5 bases not matched to a gene. CDR3 coding DNA: TGTGCCAGCAGCGTAACTACAGGGGGCTATGGGGCCAACGTCCTGACTTTC. Protein: CASSVTTGGYGANVLTF.

The V gene is TRBV20-1, the J gene TRBJ1-2; D is perhaps TRBD1 (5 bases). Germline values: CDR1 DFQATT, CDR2 SNEGSKA (reference sequence). This CDR3 contains 11 residues. V gave up 6 bases and J gave up 7 bases, with 12 bases separating them. The CDR3 loop is CSARGGTGYTF. The CDR3 nucleotides read TGCAGTGCCCGTGGAGGGACTGGCTACACCTTC.

The chain carries TRBV5-1 and TRBJ2-5; 12 positions agree with TRBD2. The CDR3 is made up of 16 amino acids. CDR1 and CDR2 from the germline V gene are SGHRS and YFSETQ. Trimming cost V 0 bases and J 5 bases; bases outside gene matches: 5. CDR3 amino acids: CASSLALAGGFETQYF. CDR3 bases: TGCGCCAGCAGCTTGGCACTAGCGGGAGGCTTCGAGACCCAGTACTTC.

This clone was observed at least ten times. V gene TRBV5-1 combines with J gene TRBJ2-1, with 7 positions matching TRBD2. Looked up from germline, CDR1 is SGHRS and CDR2 is YFSETQ. After removal of 1 base from V and 7 bases from J, the junction contained 5 bases not matched to a gene. The CDR3 loop spans 14 amino acids. This CDR3 reads CASSLNNGGNEQFF. In DNA form, the CDR3 reads TGCGCCAGCAGCTTGAATAACGGGGGGAATGAGCAGTTCTTC.

The rearrangement joins TRBV19 to TRBJ1-4; no reliable D call. The CDR3 is 14 residues long. Trimming left V 7 bases short and J 7 bases short, with 16 bases between. Germline CDR1 and CDR2: LNHDA and SQIVND (reference sequence). DNA for the CDR3: TGTGCCAGTAAAGGGTTCGGTGTTGGTGAAAAACTGTTTTTT. Translated: CASKGFGVGEKLFF. Full variable domain (remainder filled in from reference TRBV19 and TRBJ1-4): DGGITQSPKYLFRKEGQNVTLSCEQNLNHDAMYWYRQDPGQGLRLIYYSQIVNDFQKGDIAEGYSVSREKKESFPLTVTSAQKNPTAFYLCASKGFGVGEKLFFGSGTQLSVL.

V is TRBV29-1 and J is TRBJ2-3; D may be TRBD2 (7 bases). V gave up 4 bases and J gave up 1 base, with 15 bases separating them. The CDR3 contains 15 residues. Germline V lookup: CDR1 SQVTM, CDR2 ANQGSEA. The CDR3 region is CSVAGGDLRTDTQYF. In DNA, the CDR3 is TGCAGCGTTGCGGGGGGCGACCTCCGCACAGATACGCAGTATTTT.

On this clone itself: This sample also contains other DNA sequences that code for the same CDR3. The chain joins TRBV20-1 to TRBJ2-7; unclear D gene. The CDR3 loop spans 11 amino acids. Germline CDR1 is DFQATT and CDR2 is SNEGSKA (reference sequence). Trimming took 4 bases from V and 4 from J, leaving 8 bases between them. CDR3 sequence: CSATTQYEQYF. The CDR3, as DNA: TGCAGTGCTACGACTCAGTACGAGCAGTACTTC.

This sequence joins TRBV7-2 and TRBJ2-7, with 9 bases lining up with TRBD1. J was trimmed by 4 bases and V by 5 bases; bases with no gene match: 6. Germline assignment: CDR1 SGHTA and CDR2 FQGNSA. The CDR3 loop spans 14 amino acids. CDR3 amino acids: CASSLRTGAYEQYF. CDR3 bases: TGTGCCAGCAGCCTACGGACAGGGGCGTACGAGCAGTACTTC.

V and J are TRBV19 and TRBJ2-2; TRBD1 matches 9 bases. This CDR3 comprises 16 residues. V was clipped by 6 bases and J by 0 bases; unmatched bases: 5. Germline V gene data show CDR1 as LNHDA and CDR2 as SQIVND (reference sequence). CDR3 in amino acids: CASRGTGMTNTGELFF. CDR3 DNA sequence: TGTGCCAGTAGGGGGACAGGGATGACGAACACCGGGGAGCTGTTTTTT. Based on the CDR3 plus reference TRBV19 and TRBJ2-2, the full variable domain is DGGITQSPKYLFRKEGQNVTLSCEQNLNHDAMYWYRQDPGQGLRLIYYSQIVNDFQKGDIAEGYSVSREKKESFPLTVTSAQKNPTAFYLCASRGTGMTNTGELFFGEGSRLTVL.

The chain carries TRBV28 and TRBJ1-4, with 7 bases lining up with TRBD1. Trimming took 2 bases from V and 4 from J; bases not matched to a gene: 4. Looked up from germline, CDR1 is MDHEN and CDR2 is SYDVKM. This CDR3 region has 15 residues. For the CDR3, the DNA is TGTGCCAGCAGTTTAGGACAGGCGATTAATGAAAAACTGTTTTTT. As protein: CASSLGQAINEKLFF.

The rearrangement links TRBV6-6 to TRBJ1-1; D might be TRBD1 (5 bases). Trimming took off 2 bases at V and 11 bases at J, with 12 bases between the two ends. The CDR3 has 12 residues. Germline CDR1 reads MNHNY; CDR2 reads SVGAGI (reference sequence). The CDR3 spells CASSYPLAGAFF. CDR3 in DNA: TGTGCCAGCAGTTACCCACTGGCAGGGGCTTTCTTT.

A word on this clone: Other nucleotide sequences from this sample produce the same CDR3. This chain links TRBV7-9 with TRBJ1-2; D is unclear. CDR1 and CDR2 (germline): SEHNR, FQNEAQ (reference sequence). V was cut by 0 bases and J by 3 bases, with 8 bases left in between. This CDR3 has 14 amino acids. Here the CDR3 DNA reads TGTGCCAGCAGCTTAGCAGGAACGGACTATGGCTACACCTTC. Translated: CASSLAGTDYGYTF.

The CDR3 region has the DNA TGTGCCAGTAGTCCATGGACAGGCACTGAAGCTTTCTTT. It encodes CASSPWTGTEAFF. This chain connects TRBV19 to TRBJ1-1; 7 bases are shared with TRBD1. This CDR3 comprises 13 residues. V was clipped by 5 bases and J by 4 bases; unmatched bases: 4. Germline CDR1 is LNHDA and CDR2 is SQIVND (reference sequence).